This T cell receptor beta chain was obtained from a study of blood T cell repertoires in COVID-19. At the level of the study: The samples span acute and convalescent COVID-19 from the United States, Italy and Spain.

In germline, CDR1 is SGHTA, CDR2 FQGNSA. The CDR3 consists of 15 residues. V shed 2 bases and J shed 5 bases, with 14 bases lying between them. TCRdb's copy holds only in-frame clones and misses some; the assay was immunoSEQ multiplex PCR. The sample carries about 330,000 clones, 88% recorded once. The sequenced sample was PBMCs or T cells enriched from blood (not recorded which). The chain links TRBV7-2 to TRBJ2-3; D is perhaps TRBD1 (5 bases). The receptor comes from a young man who had recovered from COVID-19. The CDR3 DNA follows: TGTGCCAGCAGCTTAAGTCCAGGGTTTATAGATACGCAGTATTTT. This translates into CASSLSPGFIDTQYF.